The 30 T cell receptor beta chains below were found in one sample sequenced in a study of glioma-infiltrating T cells after dendritic cell vaccination listed by TCRdb under 2016. The method was the immunoSEQ multiplex PCR assay. What TCRdb holds here is the immuneACCESS table cut down to in-frame rearrangements. Part of the clones is not present; checked against another copy, under half of the missing clones reflect an unresolved V gene, and the others are unexplained. This sample has tens of thousands of clones in its table, and roughly 90% of those were observed once. In total, the top ten clones hold more than 3% of the sample. This sample comprised blood, obtained before dendritic cell vaccination. Every receptor here comes from a human donor with glioblastoma.

CDR3 nucleotides: TGTGCCAGTAGTATAGAGGGCCCTATGAGCTCCTACAATGAGCAGTTCTTC. It codes for CASSIEGPMSSYNEQFF. J is TRBJ2-1 and V is TRBV19; the D is unclear. Germline-derived CDR1 and CDR2 are LNHDA and SQIVND (reference sequence). The CDR3 runs to 17 residues. V lost 0 bases and J 0 bases, leaving 12 bases between the germline ends.

The chain joins TRBV5-1 to TRBJ1-1; tentatively, D is TRBD1 (6 bases). The CDR3 consists of 15 residues. Germline V lookup: CDR1 SGHRS, CDR2 YFSETQ. V was shortened by 4 bases and J by 3 bases, with 16 bases between the two germline ends. The CDR3 spells CASSTAGAGDTEAFF. DNA for the CDR3: TGCGCCAGCAGCACTGCAGGGGCCGGGGACACTGAAGCTTTCTTT.

The chain is built from TRBV2 and TRBJ2-1; 10 bases fit TRBD2. V lost 4 bases, J lost 6 bases, and 3 bases stayed unmatched. This CDR3 has 14 amino acids. Germline V gene lookup returns CDR1 SNHLY and CDR2 FYNNEI. The CDR3 loop reads CASSVSGRLNEQFF. In nucleotides, the CDR3 is TGTGCCAGCAGTGTTAGCGGGAGGCTCAATGAGCAGTTCTTC.

The chain couples TRBV7-9 to TRBJ2-3; no clear D. This CDR3 spans 11 amino acids. Per the germline V gene, CDR1 is SEHNR and CDR2 is FQNEAQ (reference sequence). V lost 8 bases, J lost 3 bases, and 6 bases lay in between. The CDR3 region is CASVGTDTQYF. The CDR3 DNA is TGTGCCAGCGTCGGTACAGATACGCAGTATTTT. Together with reference TRBV7-9 and TRBJ2-3, the CDR3 gives the full variable domain: DTGVSQNPRHKITKRGQNVTFRCDPISEHNRLYWYRQTLGQGPEFLTYFQNEAQLEKSRLLSDRFSAERPKGSFSTLEIQRTEQGDSAMYLCASVGTDTQYFGPGTRLTVL.

J is TRBJ1-2 and V is TRBV27, with D perhaps TRBD1 (5 bases). The V gene's germline CDR1 is MNHEY and CDR2 SMNVEV (reference sequence). V was cut by 5 bases and J by 1 base, with 14 bases left in between. The CDR3 is 15 amino acids. CDR3: CASSPTRTLNYGYTF. DNA of the CDR3: TGTGCCAGCAGTCCGACACGGACACTTAACTATGGCTACACCTTC.

J is TRBJ2-2 and V is TRBV2; 7 nucleotides line up with TRBD2. CDR3 length: 18 amino acids. The germline CDR1 and CDR2 sequences are SNHLY and FYNNEI. The ends lost 3 bases at V and 1 base at J; junction bases unmatched: 11. For the CDR3, the DNA is TGTGCCAGCAGTGAGATGGCCAGGGCTAGCGGGAACACCGGGGAGCTGTTTTTT. Amino acid sequence: CASSEMARASGNTGELFF.

The table lists this clone with a few counts. CDR3 in amino acids: CASSLGAGYNQPQHF. CDR3 coding DNA: TGTGCCAGCAGCTTAGGGGCGGGCTACAATCAGCCCCAGCATTTT. The V gene is TRBV7-2, the J gene TRBJ1-5; D is unclear. Germline V gives CDR1 SGHTA, CDR2 FQGNSA. V was trimmed by 1 base and J by 3 bases, leaving 10 bases between them. This CDR3 is 15 amino acids long.

V and J are TRBV28 and TRBJ1-5; TRBD1 might be the D (6 bases). Trimming pared 6 bases from V and 2 bases from J, leaving 14 bases between. The germline V gene encodes CDR1 MDHEN and CDR2 SYDVKM. This CDR3 is 15 amino acids long. The CDR3 DNA reads as TGTGCCAGCAGCCCCCTGGGGGCCCGCAATCAGCCCCAGCATTTT. As protein: CASSPLGARNQPQHF.

This chain joins TRBV5-1 and TRBJ2-2; 7 bases map to TRBD1. J was trimmed by 5 bases and V by 4 bases; bases with no gene match: 8. The germline CDR1 and CDR2 sequences are SGHRS and YFSETQ. The CDR3 extends over 15 amino acids. CDR3: CASSQDRSLTGELFF. CDR3 sequence (DNA): TGCGCCAGCAGCCAGGACAGGAGTTTAACCGGGGAGCTGTTTTTT.

This rearrangement joins TRBV12-5 to TRBJ1-1; 9 bases match TRBD1. The CDR3 sequence is 14 residues long. Germline trimming cut 7 bases from V and 4 bases from J; bases unmatched to any gene: 7. Germline CDR1 reads LGHNT; CDR2 reads FRNRAP. The CDR3 region is CASAVQGAFTEAFF. The CDR3 DNA reads as TGTGCTAGTGCCGTACAGGGGGCCTTCACTGAAGCTTTCTTT.

The chain has TRBV4-1 and TRBJ1-2; no clear D gene. V gave up 1 base and J gave up 4 bases, with 7 bases separating them. There are 13 residues in the CDR3. Germline V gives CDR1 MGHRA, CDR2 YSYEKL. CDR3 nucleotides: TGCGCCAGCAGCCAAGGCCCGAGCTATGGCTACACCTTC. Its translation: CASSQGPSYGYTF.

The V call is TRBV7-6, the J call TRBJ1-4; 10 bases align to TRBD1. The germline V gene has CDR1 SGHVS and CDR2 FNYEAQ. This CDR3 spans 16 amino acids. Losses at the gene ends were 5 bases for V and 7 bases for J; bases not matched to a gene: 10. The CDR3 region has the DNA TGTGCCAGCAGCGAAGAGACAGGGGGCGTGAGTGAAAAACTGTTTTTT. Translation: CASSEETGGVSEKLFF.

V and J are TRBV5-1 and TRBJ1-2; possible D gene TRBD1, 5 bases. CDR1 and CDR2 from the germline V gene are SGHRS and YFSETQ. The CDR3 is 12 amino acids. V dropped 0 bases and J dropped 5 bases, with 5 bases sitting between them. The CDR3 sequence: CASSLEGYGYTF. The CDR3 nucleotides read TGCGCCAGCAGCTTGGAGGGGTATGGCTACACCTTC.

The CDR3, as DNA: TGTGCCAGCAGCTTGGATCTGGGGAGGGTTGGAAACACCATATATTTT. Translating it yields CASSLDLGRVGNTIYF. The chain carries TRBV5-5 and TRBJ1-3; D is ambiguous. V lost 0 bases to trimming and J lost 3 bases, with 13 bases between them. The length of the CDR3 is 16 residues. The germline CDR1 and CDR2 sequences are SGHKS and YYEKEE (reference sequence).

This sequence joins TRBV19 and TRBJ2-3, with TRBD1 as a possible D gene (5 bases). V lost 0 bases and J 6 bases, leaving 10 bases between the germline ends. The CDR3 extends over 14 amino acids. The germline V gene has CDR1 LNHDA and CDR2 SQIVND (reference sequence). The CDR3, as DNA: TGTGCCAGTAGTATAGAGGCCGCAGGGGATACGCAGTATTTT. Translation gives CASSIEAAGDTQYF.

The chain joins TRBV11-3 to TRBJ2-6; unclear D gene. Looked up from germline, CDR1 is SGHNT and CDR2 is YENEEA. This CDR3 is 13 amino acids long. Trimming stripped 6 bases from V and 3 bases from J, with 6 bases between. Here the CDR3 reads CASRAVGANVLTF. CDR3 DNA sequence: TGTGCCAGCAGAGCCGTTGGGGCCAACGTCCTGACTTTC.

This chain uses TRBV19 with TRBJ2-7, with D perhaps TRBD1 (6 bases). CDR3 length: 15 amino acids. V was pared by 3 bases and J by 5 bases, with 17 bases between. CDR1 is LNHDA and CDR2 is SQIVND in the germline V gene (reference sequence). CDR3 bases: TGTGCCAGTAGTATCGGATCGGGACAAGGTGACGAGCAGTACTTC. It translates to CASSIGSGQGDEQYF.

This CDR3 is CASSLGSNQPQHF. The CDR3 DNA reads as TGTGCCAGCAGCTTGGGCAGCAATCAGCCCCAGCATTTT. The rearrangement uses TRBV11-2 and TRBJ1-5; D unclear. Trimming removed 3 bases at V and 1 base at J, with 4 bases between. This CDR3 comprises 13 residues. Germline assignment: CDR1 SGHAT and CDR2 FQNNGV.

The chain joins TRBV6-1 to TRBJ1-1; 7 positions agree with TRBD1. The germline V gene encodes CDR1 MNHNS and CDR2 SASEGT. CDR3 size: 13 residues. The V and J ends lost 10 bases and 0 bases, in that order; junction bases with no gene match: 5. CDR3 residues: CATTGTVNTEAFF. CDR3 nucleotides: TGTGCCACCACCGGGACAGTGAACACTGAAGCTTTCTTT.

The genes are TRBV5-1 and TRBJ2-7, with 9 positions matching TRBD1. V shed 4 bases and J 2 bases; nucleotides not matched to a gene: 7. The CDR3 spans 15 residues. The germline V gene has CDR1 SGHRS and CDR2 YFSETQ. The CDR3 sequence is CASSQGGQGTYEQYF. The DNA for the CDR3 is TGCGCCAGCAGCCAAGGGGGACAGGGAACCTACGAGCAGTACTTC.

The V gene is TRBV6-1, the J gene TRBJ2-5; TRBD1 matches 8 bases. After removal of 7 bases from V and 2 bases from J, the junction contained 6 bases not matched to a gene. The CDR3 sequence is 14 residues long. The germline gives CDR1 MNHNS, CDR2 SASEGT. CDR3 in DNA: TGTGCCAGCAACGAAGGACAGGGACAAGAGACCCAGTACTTC. Its translation: CASNEGQGQETQYF.

The chain joins TRBV5-1 to TRBJ2-7, with D possibly TRBD1 on 6 matching bases. Trimming took 5 bases from V and 3 from J, leaving 12 bases between them. This CDR3 spans 13 amino acids. CDR1 and CDR2 from the germline V gene are SGHRS and YFSETQ. In DNA form, the CDR3 reads TGCGCCAGCAGACCCGACAGGTACTACGAGCAGTACTTC. Translated, it gives CASRPDRYYEQYF.

The chain combines TRBV11-2 with TRBJ2-1; TRBD2 matches 8 bases. V gave up 6 bases and J gave up 3 bases; unmatched junction bases: 7. CDR1 is SGHAT and CDR2 is FQNNGV in the germline V gene. The length of the CDR3 is 15 residues. This chain's CDR3 is CASRRAGGNYNEQFF. As DNA, the CDR3 is TGTGCCAGCAGGCGGGCGGGGGGAAACTACAATGAGCAGTTCTTC.

V usage is TRBV10-3 and J usage is TRBJ2-7, with TRBD1 matching over 10 bases. V lost 3 bases and J lost 9; bases outside the gene matches: 8. This CDR3 has 14 residues. In germline, CDR1 is ENHRY, CDR2 SYGVKD. The CDR3 loop is CAISEDRGRGRQYF. The CDR3 nucleotides are TGTGCCATCAGTGAAGACAGGGGGCGAGGACGGCAGTACTTC.

The sample holds one count of this clone. The CDR3 DNA follows: TGTGCCAGCAGCTCCGGGACTAGCGGGCAGTACAATGAGCAGTTCTTC. Translating gives CASSSGTSGQYNEQFF. The J gene is TRBJ2-1, the V gene TRBV5-4; TRBD2 matches 12 bases. The germline V gene has CDR1 SGHNT and CDR2 YYREEE (reference sequence). The CDR3 is made up of 16 amino acids. V was clipped by 3 bases and J by 4 bases; unmatched bases: 5.

The CDR3 loop reads CASSSKDRGFEQYF. In nucleotides, the CDR3 is TGTGCCAGCAGCTCAAAAGACAGGGGTTTCGAGCAGTACTTC. The chain carries TRBV5-4 and TRBJ2-5; 8 bases agree with TRBD1. The J call may be incorrect, as the DNA end agrees better with TRBJ2-7. The CDR3 covers 14 residues. Germline V gives CDR1 SGHNT, CDR2 YYREEE (reference sequence).

On this clone itself: The sample holds other DNA sequences that translate to the same CDR3. The chain couples TRBV29-1 to TRBJ1-2, with a possible D match to TRBD1 (5 bases). There are 13 residues in the CDR3. Trimming removed 7 bases from V and 0 bases from J, with 12 bases in between. From germline, CDR1 is SQVTM and CDR2 ANQGSEA. CDR3 amino acids: CSALQGTNYGYTF. As DNA, the CDR3 is TGCAGCGCACTTCAGGGAACTAACTATGGCTACACCTTC.

This chain uses TRBV29-1 with TRBJ2-5; TRBD2 aligns across 7 bases. The CDR3 has 14 residues. Unmatched junction bases numbered 4, after V lost 1 base and J lost 2 bases. Germline CDR1 and CDR2: SQVTM and ANQGSEA. Here the CDR3 reads CSVEGRGEQETQYF. DNA for the CDR3: TGCAGCGTTGAAGGTCGGGGGGAACAAGAGACCCAGTACTTC.

The gene calls are TRBV7-9 and TRBJ1-3; TRBD1 matches 12 bases. Germline-derived CDR1 and CDR2 are SEHNR and FQNEAQ (reference sequence). This CDR3 contains 16 residues. The junction had 1 base not matched to a gene; V was cut back by 0 bases and J by 4 bases. The CDR3 is CASSLAGTGGGNTIYF. The CDR3 DNA sequence: TGTGCCAGCAGCTTAGCGGGGACAGGGGGCGGAAACACCATATATTTT. The full variable domain, with the rest looked up from reference TRBV7-9 and TRBJ1-3, is DTGVSQNPRHKITKRGQNVTFRCDPISEHNRLYWYRQTLGQGPEFLTYFQNEAQLEKSRLLSDRFSAERPKGSFSTLEIQRTEQGDSAMYLCASSLAGTGGGNTIYFGEGSWLTVV.

This clone has a handful of counts. V is TRBV2 and J is TRBJ2-7, with 11 bases fitting TRBD1. With 7 bases clipped from V and 6 bases from J, the junction kept 11 bases outside the gene matches. CDR1 and CDR2 from the germline V gene are SNHLY and FYNNEI. The CDR3 is 15 residues long. The CDR3 region is CASTNGAGTGGEQYF. The CDR3 nucleotides read TGTGCCAGCACGAATGGGGCCGGGACAGGGGGCGAGCAGTACTTC.